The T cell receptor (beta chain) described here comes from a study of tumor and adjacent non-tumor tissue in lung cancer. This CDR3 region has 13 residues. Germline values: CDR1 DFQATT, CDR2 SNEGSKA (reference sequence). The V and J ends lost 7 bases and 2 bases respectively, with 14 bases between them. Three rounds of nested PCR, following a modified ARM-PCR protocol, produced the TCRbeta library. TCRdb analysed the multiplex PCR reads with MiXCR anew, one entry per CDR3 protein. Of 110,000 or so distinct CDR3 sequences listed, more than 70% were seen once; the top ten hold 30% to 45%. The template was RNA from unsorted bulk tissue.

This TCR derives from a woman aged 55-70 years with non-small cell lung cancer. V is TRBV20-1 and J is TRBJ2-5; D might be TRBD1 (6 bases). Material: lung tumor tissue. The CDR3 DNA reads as TGCAGTGAGCTCAGGGGTGGGCAAGAGACCCAGTACTTC. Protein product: CSELRGGQETQYF.